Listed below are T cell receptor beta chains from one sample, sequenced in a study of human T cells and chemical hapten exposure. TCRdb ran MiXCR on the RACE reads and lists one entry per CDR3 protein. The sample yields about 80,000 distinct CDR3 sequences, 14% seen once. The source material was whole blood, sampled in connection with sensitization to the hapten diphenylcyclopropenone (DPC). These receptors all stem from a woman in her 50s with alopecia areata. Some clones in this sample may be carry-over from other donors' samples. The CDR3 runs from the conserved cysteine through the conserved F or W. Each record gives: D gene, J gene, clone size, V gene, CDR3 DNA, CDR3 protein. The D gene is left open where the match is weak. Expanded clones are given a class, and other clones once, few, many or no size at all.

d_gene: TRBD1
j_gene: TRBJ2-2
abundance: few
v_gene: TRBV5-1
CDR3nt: TGCGCCAGCAGCTGGAGGGGACAGGGATCGGCCGGGGAGCTGTTTTTT
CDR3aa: CASSWRGQGSAGELFF

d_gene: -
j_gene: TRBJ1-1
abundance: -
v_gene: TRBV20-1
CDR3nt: TGCAGTGCTAGGGGACTCTACACTGAAGCTTTCTTT
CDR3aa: CSARGLYTEAFF

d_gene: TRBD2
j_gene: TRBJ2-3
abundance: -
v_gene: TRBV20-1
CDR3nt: TGCAGTGCGGTAACCGGGACTAGCCCAGATACGCAGTATTTT
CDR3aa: CSAVTGTSPDTQYF

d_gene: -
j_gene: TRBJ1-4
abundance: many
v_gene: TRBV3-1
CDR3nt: TGTGCCAGCAGCCAAGGAGAAAAACTGTTTTTT
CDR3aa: CASSQGEKLFF

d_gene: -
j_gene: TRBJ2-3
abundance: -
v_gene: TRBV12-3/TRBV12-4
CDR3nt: TGTGCCAGCAGTTTGGAGGACACCGAAGATACGCAGTATTTT
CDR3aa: CASSLEDTEDTQYF

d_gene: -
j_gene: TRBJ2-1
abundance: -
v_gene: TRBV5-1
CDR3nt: TGCGCCAGCAGCTTGAGGGCGGGGTACAATGAGCAGTTCTTC
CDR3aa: CASSLRAGYNEQFF

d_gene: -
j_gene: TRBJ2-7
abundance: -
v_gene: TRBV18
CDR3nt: TGTGCCAGCTCACCCCAAAGCTCCTACGAGCAGTACTTC
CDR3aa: CASSPQSSYEQYF

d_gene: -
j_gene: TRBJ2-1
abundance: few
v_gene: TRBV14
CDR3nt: TGTGCCAGCAGCTCCGGACCCTACAATGAGCAGTTCTTC
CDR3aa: CASSSGPYNEQFF

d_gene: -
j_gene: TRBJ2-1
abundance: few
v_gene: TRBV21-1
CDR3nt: TGTGCCAGCAGCAAACGGGAGCCCACCTACAATGAGCAGTTCTTC
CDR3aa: CASSKREPTYNEQFF

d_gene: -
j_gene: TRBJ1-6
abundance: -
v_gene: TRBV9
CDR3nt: TGTGCCAGCAGCGGGAAGAATTCACCCCTCCACTTT
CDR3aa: CASSGKNSPLHF

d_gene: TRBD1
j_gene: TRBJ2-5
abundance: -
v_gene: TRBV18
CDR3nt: TGTGCCAGCTCACCACGGGGACAGGGATCTCAAGAGACCCAGTACTTC
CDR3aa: CASSPRGQGSQETQYF

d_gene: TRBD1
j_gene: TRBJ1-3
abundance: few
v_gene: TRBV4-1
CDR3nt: TGCGCCAGCAGCCAACCACGGGGACAGGGAGGAAACACCATATATTTT
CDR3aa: CASSQPRGQGGNTIYF

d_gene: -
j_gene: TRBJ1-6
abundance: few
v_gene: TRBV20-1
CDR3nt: TGCAGTGCTACCGGAGGGGGGAATTCACCCCTCCACTTT
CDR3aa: CSATGGGNSPLHF

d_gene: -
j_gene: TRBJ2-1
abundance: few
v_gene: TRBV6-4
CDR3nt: TGTGCCAGCATCTCCACCCCTTACAATGAGCAGTTCTTC
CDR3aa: CASISTPYNEQFF

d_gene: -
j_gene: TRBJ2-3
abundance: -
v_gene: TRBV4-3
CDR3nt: TGCGCCAGCAGCCAAGTTCCGGGTAGCACAGATACGCAGTATTTT
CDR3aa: CASSQVPGSTDTQYF

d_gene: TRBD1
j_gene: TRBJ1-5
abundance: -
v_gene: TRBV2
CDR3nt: TGTGCCAGCCAAACCCTTACAGGGGTCAATCAGCCCCAGCATTTT
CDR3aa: CASQTLTGVNQPQHF

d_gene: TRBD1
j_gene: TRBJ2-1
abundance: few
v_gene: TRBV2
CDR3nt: TGTGCCAGCAGGACTGAAATTGGGACAGGGTTACGGGAGCAGTTCTTC
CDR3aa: CASRTEIGTGLREQFF

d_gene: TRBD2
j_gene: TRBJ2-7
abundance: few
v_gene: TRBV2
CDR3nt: TGTGCCAGCAGAGCGGGAGGGAGTGACGAGCAGTACTTC
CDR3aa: CASRAGGSDEQYF

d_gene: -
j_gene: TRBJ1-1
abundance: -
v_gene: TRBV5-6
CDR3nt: TGTGCCAGCAGCTTAGGGTTGTACACTGAAGCTTTCTTT
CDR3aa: CASSLGLYTEAFF

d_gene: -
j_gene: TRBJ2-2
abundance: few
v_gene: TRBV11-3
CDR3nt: TGTGCCAGCGGGGCGGACTCGGGCACCGGGGAGCTGTTTTTT
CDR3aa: CASGADSGTGELFF

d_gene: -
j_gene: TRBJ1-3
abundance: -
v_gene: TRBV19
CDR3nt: TGTGCCAGTAGTATCGACCGGGACTCTGGAAACACCATATATTTT
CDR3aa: CASSIDRDSGNTIYF

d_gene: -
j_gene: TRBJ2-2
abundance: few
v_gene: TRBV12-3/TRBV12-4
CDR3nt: TGTGCCAGCAGTTTTTCGGTAGCCGGGGAGCTGTTTTTT
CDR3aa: CASSFSVAGELFF

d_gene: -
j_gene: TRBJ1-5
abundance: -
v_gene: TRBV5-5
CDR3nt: TGTGCCAGCGCCCCGGGGGGCGCAACCTCCTTGGGCAATCAGCCCCAGCATTTT
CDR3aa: CASAPGGATSLGNQPQHF

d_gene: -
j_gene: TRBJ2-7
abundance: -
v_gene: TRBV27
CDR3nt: TGTGCCAGCAGTTTATCTCGGACAGCTTCCTACGAGCAGTACTTC
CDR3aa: CASSLSRTASYEQYF

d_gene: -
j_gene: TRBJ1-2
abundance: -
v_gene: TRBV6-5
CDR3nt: TGTGCCAGCAGTTACGTGGGGGTGCATGGCTACACCTTC
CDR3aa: CASSYVGVHGYTF

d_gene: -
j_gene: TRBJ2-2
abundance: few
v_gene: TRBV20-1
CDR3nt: TGCAGTGCTAAAAACAGGGGAGGCACCGGGGAGCTGTTTTTT
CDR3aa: CSAKNRGGTGELFF

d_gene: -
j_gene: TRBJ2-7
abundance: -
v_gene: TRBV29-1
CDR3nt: TGCAGCGTCAGGGGCACCTACGAGCAGTACTTC
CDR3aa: CSVRGTYEQYF

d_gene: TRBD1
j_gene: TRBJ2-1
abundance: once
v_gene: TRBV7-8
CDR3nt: TGTGCCAGCAGCCCAAGGGACAGCACCTTTGGCGATGAGCAGTTCTTC
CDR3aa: CASSPRDSTFGDEQFF

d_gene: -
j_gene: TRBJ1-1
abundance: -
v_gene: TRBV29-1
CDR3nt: TGCAGCGCCGGGACATTAGCTGAAGCTTTCTTT
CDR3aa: CSAGTLAEAFF

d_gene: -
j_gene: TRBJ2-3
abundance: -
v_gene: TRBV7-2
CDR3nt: TGTGCCAGCAGCTCATACGGGGGGCCAGATACGCAGTATTTT
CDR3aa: CASSSYGGPDTQYF

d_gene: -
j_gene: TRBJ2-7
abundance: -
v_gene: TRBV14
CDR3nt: TGTGCCAGCAGCCGCCAGGCTAAGTTGGGCGAGCAGTACTTC
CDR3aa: CASSRQAKLGEQYF

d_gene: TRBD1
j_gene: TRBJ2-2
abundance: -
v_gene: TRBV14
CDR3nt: TGTGCCAGCAGCCGTGTGTTGGGGACAGTGAACACCGGGGAGCTGTTTTTT
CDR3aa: CASSRVLGTVNTGELFF

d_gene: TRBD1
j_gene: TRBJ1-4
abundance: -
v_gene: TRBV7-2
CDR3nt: TGTGCCAGCAGCTCTTTCAACAGGGGTGAAAAACTGTTTTTT
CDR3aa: CASSSFNRGEKLFF

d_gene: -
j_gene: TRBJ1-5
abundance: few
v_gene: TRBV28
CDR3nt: TGTGCCAGCAGCCACCCGACGAGGGATACTCAGCCCCAGCATTTT
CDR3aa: CASSHPTRDTQPQHF

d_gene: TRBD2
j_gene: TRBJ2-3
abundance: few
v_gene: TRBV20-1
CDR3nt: TGCAGTGCTAGACTAGCGGGAGGGCCCACAGATACGCAGTATTTT
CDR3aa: CSARLAGGPTDTQYF

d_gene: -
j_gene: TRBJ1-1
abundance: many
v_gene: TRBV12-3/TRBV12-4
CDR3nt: TGTGCCAGCAGTTCACGAGGGTTTTACACTGAAGCTTTCTTT
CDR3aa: CASSSRGFYTEAFF

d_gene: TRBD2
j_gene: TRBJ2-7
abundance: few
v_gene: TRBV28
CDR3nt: TGTGCCAGCAATCGCTTTTCCGGGACTAAGGAGGAGCAGTACTTC
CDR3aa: CASNRFSGTKEEQYF

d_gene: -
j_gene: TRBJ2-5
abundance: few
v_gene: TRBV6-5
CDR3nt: TGTGCCAGCAGCAACGTCGATCCTGAAGAGACCCAGTACTTC
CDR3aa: CASSNVDPEETQYF

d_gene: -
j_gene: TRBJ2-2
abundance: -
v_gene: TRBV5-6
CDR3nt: TGTGCCAGCATTACCTTAGGCCGAGTCACCCAGCCCGGGGAGCTGTTTTTT
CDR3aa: CASITLGRVTQPGELFF

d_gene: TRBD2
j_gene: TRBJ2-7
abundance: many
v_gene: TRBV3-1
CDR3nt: TGTGCCAGCAGCCAGACTAGCGTAATCTCCTACGAGCAGTACTTC
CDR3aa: CASSQTSVISYEQYF

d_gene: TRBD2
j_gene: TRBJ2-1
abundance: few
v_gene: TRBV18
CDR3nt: TGTGCCAGCTCACCCCTCGGGACTAGCGGGATTAACAATGAGCAGTTCTTC
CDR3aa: CASSPLGTSGINNEQFF

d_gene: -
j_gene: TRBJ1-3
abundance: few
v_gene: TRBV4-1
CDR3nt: TGCGCCAGCAGCCAAGCTCTTTTAACAGAATCTGGAAACACCATATATTTT
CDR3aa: CASSQALLTESGNTIYF

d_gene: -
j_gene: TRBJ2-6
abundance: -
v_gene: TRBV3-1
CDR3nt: TGTGCCAGCAGCCAAAACTCTGGGGCCAACGTCCTGACTTTC
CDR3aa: CASSQNSGANVLTF

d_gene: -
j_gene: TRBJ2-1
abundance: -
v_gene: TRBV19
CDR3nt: TGTGCCAGTGGTGGGACGGAATATGAGCAGTTCTTC
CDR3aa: CASGGTEYEQFF

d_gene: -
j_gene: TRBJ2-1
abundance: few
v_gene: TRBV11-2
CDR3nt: TGTGCCAGCAGCCGCCTCAGGACGAAGCGGAACAATGAGCAGTTCTTC
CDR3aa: CASSRLRTKRNNEQFF

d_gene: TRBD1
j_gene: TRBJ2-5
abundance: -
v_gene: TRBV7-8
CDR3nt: TGTGCCAGCAGCCTCCGACAGGGTCTGCCGGAGACCCAGTACTTC
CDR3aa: CASSLRQGLPETQYF